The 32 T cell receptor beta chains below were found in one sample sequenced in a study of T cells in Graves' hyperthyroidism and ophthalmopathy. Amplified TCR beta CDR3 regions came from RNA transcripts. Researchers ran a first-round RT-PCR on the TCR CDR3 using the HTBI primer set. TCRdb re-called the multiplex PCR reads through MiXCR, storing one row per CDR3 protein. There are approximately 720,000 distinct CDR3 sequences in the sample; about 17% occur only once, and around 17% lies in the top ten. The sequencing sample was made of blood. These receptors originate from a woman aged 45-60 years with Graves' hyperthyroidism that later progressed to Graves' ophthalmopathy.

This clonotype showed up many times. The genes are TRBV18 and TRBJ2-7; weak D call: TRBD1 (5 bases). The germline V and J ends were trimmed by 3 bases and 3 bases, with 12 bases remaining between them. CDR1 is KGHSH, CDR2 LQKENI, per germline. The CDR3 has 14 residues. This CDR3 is CASSPSTENYEQYF. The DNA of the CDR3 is TGTGCCAGCTCACCCTCGACAGAGAACTACGAGCAGTACTTC. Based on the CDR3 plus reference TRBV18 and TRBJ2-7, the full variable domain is NAGVMQNPRHLVRRRGQEARLRCSPMKGHSHVYWYRQLPEEGLKFMVYLQKENIIDESGMPKERFSAEFPKEGPSILRIQQVVRGDSAAYFCASSPSTENYEQYFGPGTRLTVT.

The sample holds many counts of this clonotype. As DNA, the CDR3 is TGTGCCAGCGGGACCGGGACGGGTGAGACCCAGTACTTC. Protein sequence: CASGTGTGETQYF. This rearrangement joins TRBV6-2 or TRBV6-3 to TRBJ2-5, with D perhaps assigned TRBD1 or TRBD2 (5 bases each). Per the germline V gene, CDR1 is MNHEY and CDR2 is SVGEGT. This CDR3 has 13 residues. The V and J ends lost 8 bases and 5 bases respectively, with 15 bases between them.

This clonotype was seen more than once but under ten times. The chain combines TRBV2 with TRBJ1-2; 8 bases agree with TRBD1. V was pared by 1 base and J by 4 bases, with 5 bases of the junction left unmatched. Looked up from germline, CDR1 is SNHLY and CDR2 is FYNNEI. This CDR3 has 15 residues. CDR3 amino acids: CASSEDGQGSYGYTF. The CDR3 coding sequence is TGTGCCAGCAGTGAAGATGGACAGGGCTCCTATGGCTACACCTTC.

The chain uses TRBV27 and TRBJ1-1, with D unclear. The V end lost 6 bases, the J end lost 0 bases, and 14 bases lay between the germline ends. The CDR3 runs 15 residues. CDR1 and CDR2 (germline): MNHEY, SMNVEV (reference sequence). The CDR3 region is CASSSRLGLNTEAFF. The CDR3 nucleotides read TGTGCCAGCAGCTCTCGGTTGGGCTTGAACACTGAAGCTTTCTTT.

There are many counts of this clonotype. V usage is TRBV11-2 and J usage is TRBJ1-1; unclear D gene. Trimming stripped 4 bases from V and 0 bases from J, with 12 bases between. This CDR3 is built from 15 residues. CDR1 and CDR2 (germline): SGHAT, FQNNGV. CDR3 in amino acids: CASSSVMVVNTEAFF. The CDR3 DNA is TGTGCCAGCAGCTCTGTTATGGTCGTGAACACTGAAGCTTTCTTT.

CDR3: CSARVPTEGVTDTQYF. In nucleotides, the CDR3 is TGCAGTGCTAGAGTTCCAACAGAGGGGGTCACAGATACGCAGTATTTT. This sequence joins TRBV20-1 and TRBJ2-3, with a tentative D call TRBD1 (6 bases). Germline loops: CDR1 DFQATT, CDR2 SNEGSKA (reference sequence). V dropped 1 base and J dropped 2 bases, with 16 bases sitting between them. This CDR3 has 16 amino acids.

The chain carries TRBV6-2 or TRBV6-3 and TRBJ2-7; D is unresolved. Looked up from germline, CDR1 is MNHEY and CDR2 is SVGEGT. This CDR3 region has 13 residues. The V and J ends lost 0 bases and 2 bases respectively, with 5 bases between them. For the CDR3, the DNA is TGTGCCAGCAGTTACTCGCACACCTACGAGCAGTACTTC. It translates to CASSYSHTYEQYF.

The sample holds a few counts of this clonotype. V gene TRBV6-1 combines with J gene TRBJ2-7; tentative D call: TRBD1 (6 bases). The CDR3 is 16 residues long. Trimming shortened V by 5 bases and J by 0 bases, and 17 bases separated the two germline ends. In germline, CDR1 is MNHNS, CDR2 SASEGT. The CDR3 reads CASSFSPGHFSYEQYF. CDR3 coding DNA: TGTGCCAGCAGTTTTTCCCCGGGACACTTCTCCTACGAGCAGTACTTC.

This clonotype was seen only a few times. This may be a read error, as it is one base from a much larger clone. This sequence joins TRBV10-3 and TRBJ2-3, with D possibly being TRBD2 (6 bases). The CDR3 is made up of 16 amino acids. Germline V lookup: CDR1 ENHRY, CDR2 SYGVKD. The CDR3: CATSESTRGQTDTQYF. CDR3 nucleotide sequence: TGTGCCACCAGTGAGTCGACTAGGGGTCAAACAGATACGCAGTATTTT.

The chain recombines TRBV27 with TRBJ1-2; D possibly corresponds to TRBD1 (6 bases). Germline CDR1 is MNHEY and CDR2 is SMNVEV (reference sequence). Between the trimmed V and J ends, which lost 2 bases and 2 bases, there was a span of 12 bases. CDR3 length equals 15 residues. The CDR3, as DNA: TGTGCCAGCAGTTTAACGGCAGGGGTCAACTATGGCTACACCTTC. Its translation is CASSLTAGVNYGYTF.

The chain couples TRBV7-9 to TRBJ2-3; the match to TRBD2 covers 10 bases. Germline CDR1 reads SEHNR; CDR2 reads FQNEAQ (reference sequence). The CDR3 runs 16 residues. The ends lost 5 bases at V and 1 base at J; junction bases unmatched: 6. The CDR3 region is CASSPSLAGGTDTQYF. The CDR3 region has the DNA TGTGCCAGCAGCCCCAGCCTAGCGGGGGGCACAGATACGCAGTATTTT.

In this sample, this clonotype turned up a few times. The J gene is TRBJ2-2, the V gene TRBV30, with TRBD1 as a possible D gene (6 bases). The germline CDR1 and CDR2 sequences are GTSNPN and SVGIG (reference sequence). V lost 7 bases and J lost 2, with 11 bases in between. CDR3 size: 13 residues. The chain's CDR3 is CALGGDNTGELFF. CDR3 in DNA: TGTGCCTTAGGGGGTGATAACACCGGGGAGCTGTTTTTT.

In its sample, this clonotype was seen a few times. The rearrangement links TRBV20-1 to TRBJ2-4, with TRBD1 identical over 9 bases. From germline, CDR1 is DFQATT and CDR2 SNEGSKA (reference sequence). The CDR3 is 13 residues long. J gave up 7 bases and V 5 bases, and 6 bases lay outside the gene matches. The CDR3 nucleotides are TGCAGTGCTGGAGGACAGGGGAATAACATTCAGTACTTC. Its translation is CSAGGQGNNIQYF.

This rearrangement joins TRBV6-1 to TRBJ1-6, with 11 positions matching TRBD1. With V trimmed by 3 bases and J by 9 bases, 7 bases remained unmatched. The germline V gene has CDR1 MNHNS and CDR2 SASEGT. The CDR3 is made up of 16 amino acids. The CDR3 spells CASSDIGQGAISPLHF. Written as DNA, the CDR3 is TGTGCCAGCAGTGACATCGGACAGGGGGCAATTTCACCCCTCCACTTT.

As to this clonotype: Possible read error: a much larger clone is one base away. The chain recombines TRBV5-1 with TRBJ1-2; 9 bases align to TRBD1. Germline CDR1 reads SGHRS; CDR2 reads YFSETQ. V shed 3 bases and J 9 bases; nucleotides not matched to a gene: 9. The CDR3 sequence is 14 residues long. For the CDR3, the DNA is TGCGCCAGCAGCTATCTACAGGGGGCTTATAGCTACACCTTC. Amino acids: CASSYLQGAYSYTF.

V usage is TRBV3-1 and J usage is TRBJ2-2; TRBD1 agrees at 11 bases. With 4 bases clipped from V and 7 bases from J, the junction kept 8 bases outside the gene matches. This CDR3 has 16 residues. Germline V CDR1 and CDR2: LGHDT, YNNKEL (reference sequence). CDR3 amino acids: CASSPPRTGGNGELFF. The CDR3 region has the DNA TGTGCCAGCAGCCCCCCAAGGACAGGGGGCAACGGGGAGCTGTTTTTT.

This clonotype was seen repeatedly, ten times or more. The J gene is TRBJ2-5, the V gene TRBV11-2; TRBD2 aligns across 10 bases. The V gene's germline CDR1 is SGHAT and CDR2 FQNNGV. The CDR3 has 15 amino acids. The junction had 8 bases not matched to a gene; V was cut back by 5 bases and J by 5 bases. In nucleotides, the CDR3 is TGTGCCAGCAGCCGGAGCGGGGGGGGCGAGGAGACCCAGTACTTC. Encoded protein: CASSRSGGGEETQYF.

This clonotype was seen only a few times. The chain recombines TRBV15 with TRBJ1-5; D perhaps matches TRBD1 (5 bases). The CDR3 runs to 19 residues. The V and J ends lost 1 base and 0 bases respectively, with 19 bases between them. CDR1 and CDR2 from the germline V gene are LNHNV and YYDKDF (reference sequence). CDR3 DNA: TGTGCCACCAGCAGAGCCACCCTGGGACCTGAGAATAGCAATCAGCCCCAGCATTTT. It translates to CATSRATLGPENSNQPQHF. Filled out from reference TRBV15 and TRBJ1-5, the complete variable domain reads DAMVIQNPRYQVTQFGKPVTLSCSQTLNHNVMYWYQQKSSQAPKLLFHYYDKDFNNEADTPDNFQSRRPNTSFCFLDIRSPGLGDTAMYLCATSRATLGPENSNQPQHFGDGTRLSIL.

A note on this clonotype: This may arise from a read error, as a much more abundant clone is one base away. The CDR3 nucleotides are TGTGCCAGCAGCCGAGACGGGGAGAAGACCCAGTACTTC. Its translation is CASSRDGEKTQYF. This chain uses TRBV11-2 with TRBJ2-5; the D gene is possibly TRBD2 (5 bases). V was clipped by 5 bases and J by 6 bases, with 13 bases between them. The CDR3 is 13 amino acids. Germline CDR1 and CDR2: SGHAT and FQNNGV.

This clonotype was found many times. Here the CDR3 reads CASSLVGLGNNSPLHF. Here the CDR3 DNA reads TGTGCCAGCAGCTTAGTAGGTCTGGGAAACAATTCACCCCTCCACTTT. The V gene is TRBV11-2, the J gene TRBJ1-6; D unresolved. V gave up 1 base and J gave up 7 bases, with 14 bases separating them. This CDR3 spans 16 amino acids. CDR1 and CDR2 (germline): SGHAT, FQNNGV. Full variable domain (outside the CDR3, taken from reference TRBV11-2 and TRBJ1-6): EAGVAQSPRYKIIEKRQSVAFWCNPISGHATLYWYQQILGQGPKLLIQFQNNGVVDDSQLPKDRFSAERLKGVDSTLKIQPAKLEDSAVYLCASSLVGLGNNSPLHFGNGTRLTVT.

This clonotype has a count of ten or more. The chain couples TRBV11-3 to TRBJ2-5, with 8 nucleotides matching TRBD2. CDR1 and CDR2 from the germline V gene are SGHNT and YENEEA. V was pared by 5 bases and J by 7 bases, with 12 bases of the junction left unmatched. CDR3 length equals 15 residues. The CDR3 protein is CASSKTGLDLGTQYF. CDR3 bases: TGTGCCAGCAGCAAGACGGGACTAGACCTGGGGACCCAGTACTTC.

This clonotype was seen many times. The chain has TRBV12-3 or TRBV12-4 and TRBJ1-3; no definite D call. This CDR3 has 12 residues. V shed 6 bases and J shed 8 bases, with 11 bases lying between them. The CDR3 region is CASSWVADTIYF. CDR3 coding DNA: TGTGCCAGCAGCTGGGTTGCGGACACCATATATTTT.

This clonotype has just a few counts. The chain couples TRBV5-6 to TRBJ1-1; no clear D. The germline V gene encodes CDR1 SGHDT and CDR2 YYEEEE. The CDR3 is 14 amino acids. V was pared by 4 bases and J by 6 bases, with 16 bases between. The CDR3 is CASSADGYIPEAFF. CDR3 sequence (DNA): TGTGCCAGCAGCGCCGACGGTTATATCCCTGAAGCTTTCTTT.

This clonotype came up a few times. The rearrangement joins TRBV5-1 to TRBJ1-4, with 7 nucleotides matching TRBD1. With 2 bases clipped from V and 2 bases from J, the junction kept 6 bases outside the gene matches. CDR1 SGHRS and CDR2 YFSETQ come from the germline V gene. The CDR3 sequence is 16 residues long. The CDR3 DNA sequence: TGCGCCAGCAGCTTACAGGGGCTTGCGACTAATGAAAAACTGTTTTTT. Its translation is CASSLQGLATNEKLFF.

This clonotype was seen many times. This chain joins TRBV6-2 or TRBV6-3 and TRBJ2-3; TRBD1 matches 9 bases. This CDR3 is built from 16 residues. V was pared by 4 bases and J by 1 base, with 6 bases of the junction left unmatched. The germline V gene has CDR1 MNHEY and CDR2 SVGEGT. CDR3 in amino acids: CASSLTGQGGTDTQYF. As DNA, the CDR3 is TGTGCCAGCAGTTTAACGGGACAGGGAGGCACAGATACGCAGTATTTT.

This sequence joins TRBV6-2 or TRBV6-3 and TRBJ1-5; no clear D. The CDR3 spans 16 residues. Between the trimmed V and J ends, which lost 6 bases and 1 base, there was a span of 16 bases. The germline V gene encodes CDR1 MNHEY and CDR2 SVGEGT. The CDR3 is CASRPWRVRSNQPQHF. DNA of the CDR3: TGTGCCAGCAGGCCTTGGAGGGTCCGGAGCAATCAGCCCCAGCATTTT.

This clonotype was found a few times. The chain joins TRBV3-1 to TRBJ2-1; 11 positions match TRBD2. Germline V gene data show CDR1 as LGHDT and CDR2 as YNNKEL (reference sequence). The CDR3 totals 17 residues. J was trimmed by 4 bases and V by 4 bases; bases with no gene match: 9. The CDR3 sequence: CASSPRRVAGGYNEQFF. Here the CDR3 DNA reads TGTGCCAGCAGCCCAAGACGTGTAGCGGGGGGGTACAATGAGCAGTTCTTC.

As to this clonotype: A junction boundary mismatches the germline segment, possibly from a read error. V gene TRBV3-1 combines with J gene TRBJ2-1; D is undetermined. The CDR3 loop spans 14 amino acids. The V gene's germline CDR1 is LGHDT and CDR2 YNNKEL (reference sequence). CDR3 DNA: TGTGCCAGCAGCCTCGGCAGAGGAAACAATGGGCAGTTCTTC. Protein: CASSLGRGNNGQFF.

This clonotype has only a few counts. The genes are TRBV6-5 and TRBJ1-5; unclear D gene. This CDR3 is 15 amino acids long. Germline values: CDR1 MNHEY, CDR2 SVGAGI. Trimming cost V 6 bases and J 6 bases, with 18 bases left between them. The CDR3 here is CASRDSVGSGQPQHF. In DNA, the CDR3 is TGTGCCAGCAGGGACTCAGTAGGGTCGGGTCAGCCCCAGCATTTT.

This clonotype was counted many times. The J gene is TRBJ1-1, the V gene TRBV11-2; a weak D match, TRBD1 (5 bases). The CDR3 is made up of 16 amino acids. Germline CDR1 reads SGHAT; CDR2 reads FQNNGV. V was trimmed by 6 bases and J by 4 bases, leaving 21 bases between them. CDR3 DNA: TGTGCCAGCAGATGGGGGTACAGGTCGTTCGGCACTGAAGCTTTCTTT. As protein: CASRWGYRSFGTEAFF.

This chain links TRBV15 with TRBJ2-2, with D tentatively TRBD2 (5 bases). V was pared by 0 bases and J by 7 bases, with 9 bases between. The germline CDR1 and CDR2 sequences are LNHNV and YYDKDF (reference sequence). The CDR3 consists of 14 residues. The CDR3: CATSRELRGGELFF. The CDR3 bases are TGTGCCACCAGCAGAGAGCTACGGGGCGGGGAGCTGTTTTTT. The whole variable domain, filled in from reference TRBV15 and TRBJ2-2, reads DAMVIQNPRYQVTQFGKPVTLSCSQTLNHNVMYWYQQKSSQAPKLLFHYYDKDFNNEADTPDNFQSRRPNTSFCFLDIRSPGLGDTAMYLCATSRELRGGELFFGEGSRLTVL.

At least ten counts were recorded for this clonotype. CDR3 region: CSASAFSYEQYF. In DNA form, the CDR3 reads TGCAGTGCTAGCGCCTTTTCCTACGAGCAGTACTTC. The gene calls are TRBV20-1 and TRBJ2-7; D gene unclear. Trimming cost V 3 bases and J 1 base, with 7 bases left between them. Germline-derived CDR1 and CDR2 are DFQATT and SNEGSKA (reference sequence). The CDR3 contains 12 residues.